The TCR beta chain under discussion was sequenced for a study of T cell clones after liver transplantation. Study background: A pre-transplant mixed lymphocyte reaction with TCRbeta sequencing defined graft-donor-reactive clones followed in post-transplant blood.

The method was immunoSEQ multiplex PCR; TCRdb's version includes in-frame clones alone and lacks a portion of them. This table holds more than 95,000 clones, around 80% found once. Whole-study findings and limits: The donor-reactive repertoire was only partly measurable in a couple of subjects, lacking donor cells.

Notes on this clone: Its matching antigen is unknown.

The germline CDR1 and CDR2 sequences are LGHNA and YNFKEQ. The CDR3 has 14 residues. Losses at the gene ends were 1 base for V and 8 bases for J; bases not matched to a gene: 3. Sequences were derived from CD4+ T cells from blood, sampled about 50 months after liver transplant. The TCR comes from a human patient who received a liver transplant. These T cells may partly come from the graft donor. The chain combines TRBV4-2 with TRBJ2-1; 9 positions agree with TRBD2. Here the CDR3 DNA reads TGTGCCAGCAGCCAAGGAGCGGGAGGCTATGAGCAGTTCTTC. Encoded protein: CASSQGAGGYEQFF.